The rows below give T cell receptor beta chains drawn from one sample of a study of CXCR3-negative and CXCR3-positive naive CD8 T cells. TCRdb derives one entry per CDR3 protein from the 5' RACE reads, leaving out DNA. The listing contains about 89,000 distinct CDR3 sequences. The material sequenced was naive CXCR3+ CD8+ T cells from blood. Receptors were obtained from a human donor in good health. Some clones in this sample may be carry-over from other donors' samples. Both conserved end residues are part of each CDR3. Fields, in order: V gene, J gene, CDR3 protein.

TRBV5-1,TRBJ2-3,CASSLSSGGTDTQYF
TRBV7-9,TRBJ2-1,CASSQGVSTNEQFF
TRBV6-1,TRBJ1-2,CASSEARRDPGGYGYTF
TRBV20-1,TRBJ2-1,CSAREISAGTPYNEQFF
TRBV29-1,TRBJ2-3,CSVVTISPTDTQYF
TRBV7-2,TRBJ2-1,CASSLAHLAGGPNYNEQFF
TRBV18,TRBJ2-5,CASSPRDRVQETQYF
TRBV6-5,TRBJ2-7,CASSYQPGQGPYEQYF
TRBV7-9,TRBJ2-1,CASSLAPRGRDNEQFF
TRBV29-1,TRBJ2-7,CSVPPPWQGAYEQYF
TRBV20-1,TRBJ2-3,CSDRTRRGDTQYF
TRBV20-1,TRBJ2-7,CSARDLVRGYEQYF
TRBV4-3,TRBJ2-7,CASSQDSSGASYEQYF
TRBV9,TRBJ2-1,CASSGGGQDEQFF
TRBV7-9,TRBJ2-7,CASSPVGTSGHEQYF
TRBV7-9,TRBJ1-2,CASSHVTGPSVYGYTF
TRBV7-9,TRBJ2-1,CASSLPNSYNEQFF
TRBV12-3/TRBV12-4,TRBJ2-3,CASSLAGTTDTQYF
TRBV20-1,TRBJ2-1,CSAPGGGQSSYNEQFF
TRBV29-1,TRBJ2-1,CSAQSGGGPYNEQFF
TRBV28,TRBJ2-1,CASSLTMTTGTGYFNEQFF
TRBV15,TRBJ2-1,CATSQRTYNEQFF
TRBV5-1,TRBJ2-7,CASSGTGLSYEQYF
TRBV3-1,TRBJ2-2,CASSPGQGDTGELFF
TRBV7-2,TRBJ2-3,CASSGVGTSGGYTDTQYF
TRBV20-1,TRBJ2-5,CSAPARGGSMRKTQYF
TRBV20-1,TRBJ2-3,CSARTGGEADTQYF
TRBV2,TRBJ2-7,CATQPISYEQYF
TRBV5-1,TRBJ2-5,CASSAGLEGTQYF
TRBV7-2,TRBJ1-6,CASSVGQGTMVPLHF
TRBV5-1,TRBJ2-1,CASSPYQGAHEQFF
TRBV10-3,TRBJ2-6,CAISEQGAGANVLTF
TRBV5-1,TRBJ2-7,CASSWVSGDYEQYF
TRBV9,TRBJ1-1,CASSVVSRDTEAFF
TRBV4-1,TRBJ2-7,CASSQTGQGAIYEQYF
TRBV4-3,TRBJ1-1,CASSQEWGVEAFF
TRBV7-9,TRBJ1-4,CASTSGGQAGWEKLFF